Given below is one T cell receptor (beta chain) in context. Its antigen remains unidentified. The data belong to a study of T cell responses to AZD1222 COVID-19 vaccine. Measured with immunoSEQ multiplex PCR; TCRdb has only the in-frame clones, and not every one. The sample lists some 160,000 clones; approximately 91% were seen once. Study-wide points: Elevations in Spike-specific TCR breadth and depth followed administration of two AZD1222 doses. Repertoires were obtained only post-peak T cell response. Baseline antibody screening turned up just five to seven seropositive AZD1222 recipients.

Deletions cut 0 bases from V and 5 bases from J, with 17 bases between. Per the germline V gene, CDR1 is KGHSH and CDR2 is LQKENI. CDR3 size: 17 residues. The chain is built from TRBV18 and TRBJ1-3; D gene ambiguous. Specimen: peripheral blood, collected 28 days after the second AZD1222 dose. The receptor was isolated from an adult who received the AZD1222 COVID-19 vaccine. The CDR3 nucleotides read TGTGCCAGCTCACCACCGGGTCGCCCTAGCCTGAGAAACACCATATATTTT. Protein: CASSPPGRPSLRNTIYF.